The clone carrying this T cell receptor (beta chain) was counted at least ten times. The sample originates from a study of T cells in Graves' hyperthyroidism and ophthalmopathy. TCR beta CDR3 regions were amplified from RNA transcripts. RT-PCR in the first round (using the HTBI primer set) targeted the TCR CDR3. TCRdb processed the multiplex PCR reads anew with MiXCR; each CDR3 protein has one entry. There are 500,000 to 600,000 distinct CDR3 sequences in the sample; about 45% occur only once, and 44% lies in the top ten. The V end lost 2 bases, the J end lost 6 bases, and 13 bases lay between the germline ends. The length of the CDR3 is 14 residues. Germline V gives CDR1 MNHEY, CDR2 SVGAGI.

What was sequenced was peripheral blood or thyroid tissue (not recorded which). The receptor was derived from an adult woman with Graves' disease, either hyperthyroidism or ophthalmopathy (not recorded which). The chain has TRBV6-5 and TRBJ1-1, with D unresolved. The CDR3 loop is CASSYGVGRAEAFF. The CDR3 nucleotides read TGTGCCAGCAGTTACGGAGTAGGGAGGGCTGAAGCTTTCTTT.